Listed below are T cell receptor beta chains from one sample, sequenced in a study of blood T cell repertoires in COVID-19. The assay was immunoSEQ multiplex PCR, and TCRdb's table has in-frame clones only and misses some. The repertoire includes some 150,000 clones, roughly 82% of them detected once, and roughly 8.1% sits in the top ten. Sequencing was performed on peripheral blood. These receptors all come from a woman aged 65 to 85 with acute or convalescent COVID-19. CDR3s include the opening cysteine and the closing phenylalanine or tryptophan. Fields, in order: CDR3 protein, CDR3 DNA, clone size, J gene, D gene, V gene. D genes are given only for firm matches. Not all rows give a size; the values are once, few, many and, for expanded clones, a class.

CDR3aa: CAISESIGTGNNQPQHF; CDR3nt: TGTGCCATCAGTGAGTCGATCGGGACAGGGAACAATCAGCCCCAGCATTTT; abundance: few; j_gene: TRBJ1-5; d_gene: TRBD1; v_gene: TRBV10-3
CDR3aa: CASRRTGGNYGYTF; CDR3nt: TGTGCCAGCAGGCGGACAGGGGGGAACTATGGCTACACCTTC; abundance: .; j_gene: TRBJ1-2; d_gene: TRBD1; v_gene: TRBV27
CDR3aa: CASSPRGTQQETQYF; CDR3nt: TGTGCCAGCAGTCCCCGTGGCACCCAACAAGAGACCCAGTACTTC; abundance: few; j_gene: TRBJ2-5; d_gene: .; v_gene: TRBV27
CDR3aa: CASSLAGGRGDTQYF; CDR3nt: TGTGCCAGCAGCTTGGCGGGGGGACGTGGAGATACGCAGTATTTT; abundance: once; j_gene: TRBJ2-3; d_gene: TRBD2; v_gene: TRBV5-4
CDR3aa: CSASEGQLAGNTIYF; CDR3nt: TGCAGTGCTAGTGAGGGGCAGCTAGCTGGAAACACCATATATTTT; abundance: .; j_gene: TRBJ1-3; d_gene: .; v_gene: TRBV20-1
CDR3aa: CASNSAATSGNTIYF; CDR3nt: TGTGCCAGCAACTCAGCGGCTACCTCTGGAAACACCATATATTTT; abundance: .; j_gene: TRBJ1-3; d_gene: .; v_gene: TRBV6-6
CDR3aa: CATSDLPRGPTADTQYF; CDR3nt: TGTGCCACCAGTGATTTACCTCGAGGGCCGACGGCAGATACGCAGTATTTT; abundance: .; j_gene: TRBJ2-3; d_gene: .; v_gene: TRBV24-1
CDR3aa: CASSSMPGTANSPLHF; CDR3nt: TGTGCCAGCAGTTCGATGCCCGGGACAGCTAATTCACCCCTCCACTTT; abundance: .; j_gene: TRBJ1-6; d_gene: TRBD1; v_gene: TRBV27
CDR3aa: CASSLAPGGTSAYEQYF; CDR3nt: TGTGCCAGCAGCTTGGCCCCTGGGGGCACCTCAGCCTACGAGCAGTACTTC; abundance: .; j_gene: TRBJ2-7; d_gene: .; v_gene: TRBV5-6
CDR3aa: CASSKAGGPFDEQFF; CDR3nt: TGTGCCAGCAGCAAAGCGGGAGGGCCTTTTGATGAGCAGTTCTTC; abundance: .; j_gene: TRBJ2-1; d_gene: TRBD2; v_gene: TRBV13
CDR3aa: CASSLRGANEKLFF; CDR3nt: TGCGCCAGCAGCTTGCGGGGGGCAAATGAAAAACTGTTTTTT; abundance: .; j_gene: TRBJ1-4; d_gene: .; v_gene: TRBV5-1
CDR3aa: CASSLERRHGESALHF; CDR3nt: TGTGCCAGCAGCTTAGAAAGGAGACACGGGGAGTCCGCCCTCCACTTT; abundance: .; j_gene: TRBJ1-6; d_gene: .; v_gene: TRBV7-2
CDR3aa: CASSYPGLAGTYNEQFF; CDR3nt: TGTGCCAGCAGTTACCCAGGACTAGCGGGAACATACAATGAGCAGTTCTTC; abundance: .; j_gene: TRBJ2-1; d_gene: TRBD2; v_gene: TRBV6-2/TRBV6-3
CDR3aa: CASSFLRTYEQYF; CDR3nt: TGTGCCAGCAGTTTTCTCAGAACCTACGAGCAGTACTTC; abundance: .; j_gene: TRBJ2-7; d_gene: .; v_gene: TRBV12-3/TRBV12-4
CDR3aa: CASSSREGGALGQPQHF; CDR3nt: TGTGCCAGCAGCTCCCGAGAGGGGGGGGCGTTAGGACAGCCCCAGCATTTT; abundance: .; j_gene: TRBJ1-5; d_gene: .; v_gene: TRBV7-2
CDR3aa: CASLPSPQGHAEAFF; CDR3nt: TGTGCCAGCCTACCCAGCCCACAGGGTCATGCTGAAGCTTTCTTT; abundance: .; j_gene: TRBJ1-1; d_gene: .; v_gene: TRBV2
CDR3aa: CASSRDRVKGMNTEAFF; CDR3nt: TGTGCCAGTAGCAGGGACAGGGTTAAGGGGATGAACACTGAAGCTTTCTTT; abundance: .; j_gene: TRBJ1-1; d_gene: TRBD1; v_gene: TRBV19
CDR3aa: CASSVYGGEQYF; CDR3nt: TGTGCCAGCAGCGTATATGGGGGGGAGCAGTACTTC; abundance: .; j_gene: TRBJ2-7; d_gene: .; v_gene: TRBV9
CDR3aa: CASSLRASNTEAFF; CDR3nt: TGTGCCAGCAGCTTGAGGGCCTCAAACACTGAAGCTTTCTTT; abundance: .; j_gene: TRBJ1-1; d_gene: .; v_gene: TRBV7-2
CDR3aa: CASSPLVPPRDRPYYEQYF; CDR3nt: TGTGCCAGCAGTCCCTTGGTACCTCCGAGGGATCGGCCCTACTACGAGCAGTACTTC; abundance: .; j_gene: TRBJ2-7; d_gene: .; v_gene: TRBV27
CDR3aa: CASSPGGRYGYTF; CDR3nt: TGTGCCAGCAGTCCAGGGGGGAGATATGGCTACACCTTC; abundance: .; j_gene: TRBJ1-2; d_gene: TRBD1; v_gene: TRBV28
CDR3aa: CASGSGGTEQFF; CDR3nt: TGTGCTAGTGGTTCAGGGGGAACTGAGCAGTTCTTC; abundance: .; j_gene: TRBJ2-1; d_gene: TRBD1; v_gene: TRBV12-5
CDR3aa: CAWSVFGGGNWRYEQYF; CDR3nt: TGTGCCTGGAGTGTATTCGGAGGGGGCAATTGGAGATACGAGCAGTACTTC; abundance: .; j_gene: TRBJ2-7; d_gene: .; v_gene: TRBV30
CDR3aa: CASSPPLREALNEQFF; CDR3nt: TGTGCCAGTAGTCCCCCTCTGCGGGAGGCTTTAAATGAGCAGTTCTTC; abundance: .; j_gene: TRBJ2-1; d_gene: TRBD2; v_gene: TRBV19
CDR3aa: CASSLSTGISYEQYF; CDR3nt: TGTGCCAGCAGCTTGAGTACAGGGATCTCCTACGAGCAGTACTTC; abundance: .; j_gene: TRBJ2-7; d_gene: .; v_gene: TRBV7-2
CDR3aa: CASSLFRQRTQYF; CDR3nt: TGTGCCAGCAGCTTATTCCGCCAGAGGACGCAGTATTTT; abundance: .; j_gene: TRBJ2-3; d_gene: .; v_gene: TRBV11-2
CDR3aa: CAREMAGETDTQYF; CDR3nt: TGTGCCAGAGAAATGGCGGGAGAAACAGATACGCAGTATTTT; abundance: .; j_gene: TRBJ2-3; d_gene: TRBD2; v_gene: TRBV19
CDR3aa: CASSIGSGGGGANVLTF; CDR3nt: TGTGCCAGTAGTATAGGTTCAGGGGGCGGTGGGGCCAACGTCCTGACTTTC; abundance: few; j_gene: TRBJ2-6; d_gene: TRBD1; v_gene: TRBV19
CDR3aa: CASRQDRDPTGELFF; CDR3nt: TGTGCCAGTAGGCAGGACAGGGATCCCACCGGGGAGCTGTTTTTT; abundance: .; j_gene: TRBJ2-2; d_gene: TRBD1; v_gene: TRBV19
CDR3aa: CAIASDRGGQPQHF; CDR3nt: TGTGCCATTGCGTCGGACAGGGGTGGTCAGCCCCAGCATTTT; abundance: .; j_gene: TRBJ1-5; d_gene: TRBD1; v_gene: TRBV19
CDR3aa: CASSRTSFETQYF; CDR3nt: TGTGCCAGCAGCCGGACTAGCTTCGAGACCCAGTACTTC; abundance: .; j_gene: TRBJ2-5; d_gene: TRBD2; v_gene: TRBV5-6
CDR3aa: CASSSEQGANTGELFF; CDR3nt: TGTGCCAGCAGCTCCGAGCAGGGGGCTAACACCGGGGAGCTGTTTTTT; abundance: once; j_gene: TRBJ2-2; d_gene: TRBD1; v_gene: TRBV5-4
CDR3aa: CASSRTQGDDEQYF; CDR3nt: TGTGCCAGCAGCCGAACACAGGGGGATGACGAGCAGTACTTC; abundance: .; j_gene: TRBJ2-7; d_gene: TRBD1; v_gene: TRBV7-3
CDR3aa: CASSVDGLSSYEQYF; CDR3nt: TGTGCCAGCAGCGTTGACGGGTTGAGCTCCTACGAGCAGTACTTC; abundance: .; j_gene: TRBJ2-7; d_gene: .; v_gene: TRBV9
CDR3aa: CASRRGGGSYEQYF; CDR3nt: TGTGCCAGCAGAAGAGGGGGGGGCTCCTACGAGCAGTACTTC; abundance: .; j_gene: TRBJ2-7; d_gene: .; v_gene: TRBV2
CDR3aa: CASSMRDSGANVLTF; CDR3nt: TGTGCCAGTAGTATGAGGGACTCTGGGGCCAACGTCCTGACTTTC; abundance: .; j_gene: TRBJ2-6; d_gene: .; v_gene: TRBV19
CDR3aa: CASVHGTEFNYGYTF; CDR3nt: TGTGCCAGCGTACACGGGACAGAGTTTAACTATGGCTACACCTTC; abundance: few; j_gene: TRBJ1-2; d_gene: TRBD1; v_gene: TRBV9
CDR3aa: CASREDRAQGGYTF; CDR3nt: TGTGCCAGCAGGGAGGACAGGGCCCAGGGTGGCTACACCTTC; abundance: .; j_gene: TRBJ1-2; d_gene: TRBD1; v_gene: TRBV2
CDR3aa: CASLGQLPYGYTF; CDR3nt: TGTGCCAGCCTGGGACAGCTCCCCTATGGCTACACCTTC; abundance: .; j_gene: TRBJ1-2; d_gene: TRBD1; v_gene: TRBV25-1
CDR3aa: CASSLTRTVEAFF; CDR3nt: TGTGCCAGCAGCTTAACCCGGACAGTTGAAGCTTTCTTT; abundance: .; j_gene: TRBJ1-1; d_gene: .; v_gene: TRBV7-9
CDR3aa: CASKNRNNYGYTF; CDR3nt: TGTGCCAGTAAAAACAGGAATAACTATGGCTACACCTTC; abundance: .; j_gene: TRBJ1-2; d_gene: .; v_gene: TRBV19
CDR3aa: CASSERGTNEKLFF; CDR3nt: TGTGCCAGCAGTGAAAGGGGGACTAATGAAAAACTGTTTTTT; abundance: .; j_gene: TRBJ1-4; d_gene: .; v_gene: TRBV2
CDR3aa: CAISDPLQGTGTEAFF; CDR3nt: TGTGCCATCAGTGATCCCCTGCAGGGTACGGGCACTGAAGCTTTCTTT; abundance: .; j_gene: TRBJ1-1; d_gene: .; v_gene: TRBV10-3
CDR3aa: CASSLGGQERYEQYF; CDR3nt: TGTGCCAGCAGCTTAGGGGGACAGGAACGCTACGAGCAGTACTTC; abundance: .; j_gene: TRBJ2-7; d_gene: TRBD1; v_gene: TRBV7-6
CDR3aa: CATSSSGVTDTQYF; CDR3nt: TGTGCCACCAGTTCTAGCGGAGTCACAGATACGCAGTATTTT; abundance: .; j_gene: TRBJ2-3; d_gene: TRBD2; v_gene: TRBV24-1
CDR3aa: CASSYSGHPTRNEQFF; CDR3nt: TGTGCCAGCAGTTACTCGGGGCACCCCACAAGGAATGAGCAGTTCTTC; abundance: .; j_gene: TRBJ2-1; d_gene: .; v_gene: TRBV6-5
CDR3aa: CASSLGRGRDFRETQYF; CDR3nt: TGTGCCAGCAGTTTGGGCAGGGGGCGCGATTTTCGGGAGACCCAGTACTTC; abundance: .; j_gene: TRBJ2-5; d_gene: TRBD1; v_gene: TRBV28
CDR3aa: CASSLGGTRVSYEQYF; CDR3nt: TGTGCCAGCAGCTTAGGGGGGACTAGGGTCTCCTACGAGCAGTACTTC; abundance: .; j_gene: TRBJ2-7; d_gene: TRBD2; v_gene: TRBV7-2
CDR3aa: CASSRDRFPGELFF; CDR3nt: TGTGCCAGCAGCAGGGACAGGTTCCCCGGGGAGCTGTTTTTT; abundance: .; j_gene: TRBJ2-2; d_gene: TRBD1; v_gene: TRBV11-1
CDR3aa: CASSSDTGNTIYF; CDR3nt: TGTGCCAGCAGCTCGGACACTGGAAACACCATATATTTT; abundance: .; j_gene: TRBJ1-3; d_gene: .; v_gene: TRBV7-2
CDR3aa: CASSLVLRTYNEQFF; CDR3nt: TGTGCCAGCAGTTTAGTTCTGAGAACCTACAATGAGCAGTTCTTC; abundance: .; j_gene: TRBJ2-1; d_gene: .; v_gene: TRBV11-2
CDR3aa: CATSDLTSGGANNEQFF; CDR3nt: TGTGCCACCAGTGATTTAACTAGCGGGGGGGCGAACAATGAGCAGTTCTTC; abundance: .; j_gene: TRBJ2-1; d_gene: TRBD2; v_gene: TRBV24-1
CDR3aa: CASRTGDGITEAFF; CDR3nt: TGTGCCAGCCGGACAGGGGATGGCATCACTGAAGCTTTCTTT; abundance: once; j_gene: TRBJ1-1; d_gene: TRBD1; v_gene: TRBV19
CDR3aa: CASGQQGGTEAFF; CDR3nt: TGTGCCAGCGGACAGCAGGGAGGGACTGAAGCTTTCTTT; abundance: .; j_gene: TRBJ1-1; d_gene: .; v_gene: TRBV7-3
CDR3aa: CATSRLQTGLNTEAFF; CDR3nt: TGTGCCACCAGCAGACTCCAAACAGGCTTGAACACTGAAGCTTTCTTT; abundance: .; j_gene: TRBJ1-1; d_gene: .; v_gene: TRBV15
CDR3aa: CASSLRAVYEQYF; CDR3nt: TGTGCCAGCAGCTTACGAGCGGTCTACGAGCAGTACTTC; abundance: few; j_gene: TRBJ2-7; d_gene: .; v_gene: TRBV7-2
CDR3aa: CSALDRGPNQPQHF; CDR3nt: TGCAGCGCCCTGGACAGGGGGCCAAATCAGCCCCAGCATTTT; abundance: few; j_gene: TRBJ1-5; d_gene: TRBD1; v_gene: TRBV29-1